This entry is about one T cell receptor beta chain. The data are from a study of blood T cell repertoires in COVID-19. Study context: Nucleic acid was either cDNA or gDNA, and it came from T cells, B-cell-depleted T cells, or PBMCs.

The protocol was immunoSEQ multiplex PCR, while the TCRdb copy is restricted to in-frame clones and leaves out a portion. The sample lists hundreds of thousands of clones, about 79% seen once, with nearly 9% in the top ten. Germline V CDR1 and CDR2: SGHTS, YDEGEE. This CDR3 is 15 amino acids long. V was shortened by 5 bases and J by 0 bases, with 13 bases between the two germline ends. Sample: peripheral blood. The receptor was derived from a man aged 80 or over with acute or convalescent COVID-19. The gene calls are TRBV5-8 and TRBJ2-3; possible D gene TRBD2, 6 bases. CDR3 DNA sequence: TGTGCCAGCAGTTTAGCGGTGACCAGCACAGATACGCAGTATTTT. Encoded protein: CASSLAVTSTDTQYF.